This passage covers 29 T cell receptor beta chains from one sample sequenced in a study of chemoradiotherapy in HPV16-positive cancers. Sequencing was performed with immunoSEQ multiplex PCR; in TCRdb, only in-frame clones are kept and a portion is missing. The sample carries about 2,800 clones, about 80% recorded once. The sequencing used tumor tissue, collected from a patient who underwent chemoradiotherapy. The receptors were gathered from a human donor with HPV-associated anogenital cancer.

This clone was seen only once. V usage is TRBV7-8 and J usage is TRBJ1-4, with D tentatively TRBD1 (6 bases). Germline CDR1 reads SGHVS; CDR2 reads FQNEAQ. V was trimmed by 3 bases and J by 4 bases, leaving 21 bases between them. This CDR3 spans 18 amino acids. The CDR3 DNA reads as TGTGCCAGCAGCTTTCTGGCAGCGGGGGCATTCAATAATGAAAAACTGTTTTTT. This sequence encodes CASSFLAAGAFNNEKLFF.

The J gene is TRBJ2-3, the V gene TRBV6-4; TRBD2 aligns across 10 bases. Germline CDR1 and CDR2: MRHNA and SNTAGT. J was trimmed by 2 bases and V by 4 bases; bases with no gene match: 6. This CDR3 has 16 amino acids. CDR3 sequence reads: CASSGSGGRHTDTQYF. CDR3 in DNA: TGTGCCAGCAGTGGTAGCGGGGGGCGGCACACAGATACGCAGTATTTT.

This clone was counted only a few times. The V and J genes are TRBV5-1 and TRBJ1-1; D not resolved. The CDR3 extends over 14 amino acids. V shed 4 bases and J shed 5 bases, with 15 bases lying between them. Germline V gene lookup returns CDR1 SGHRS and CDR2 YFSETQ. CDR3 in amino acids: CASSPDGRSTEAFF. As DNA, the CDR3 is TGCGCCAGCAGCCCCGACGGGAGGTCGACTGAAGCTTTCTTT.

This chain connects TRBV5-1 to TRBJ1-3; the match to TRBD1 covers 8 bases. CDR1 and CDR2 (germline): SGHRS, YFSETQ. Germline trimming cut 2 bases from V and 4 bases from J; bases unmatched to any gene: 8. This CDR3 contains 16 residues. This chain's CDR3 is CASSLAGGAGGNTIYF. The CDR3 region has the DNA TGCGCCAGCAGCTTAGCAGGGGGCGCGGGAGGAAACACCATATATTTT.

The rearrangement uses TRBV6-1 and TRBJ2-7; 10 bases map to TRBD1. The V and J ends lost 10 bases and 5 bases, in that order; junction bases with no gene match: 11. The CDR3 is 14 residues long. The germline gives CDR1 MNHNS, CDR2 SASEGT. The CDR3, as DNA: TGTGCCATCCTGGGGGGACAGGGGATCCACGAGCAGTACTTC. Protein sequence: CAILGGQGIHEQYF.

V usage is TRBV2 and J usage is TRBJ2-2; TRBD1 or TRBD2 may be the D gene (6 bases each). The V gene's germline CDR1 is SNHLY and CDR2 FYNNEI. V lost 8 bases, J lost 5 bases, and 15 bases lay in between. This CDR3 is 14 amino acids long. CDR3 amino acids: CASHYQGRTGELFF. DNA of the CDR3: TGTGCCAGCCATTACCAGGGGAGGACCGGGGAGCTGTTTTTT.

This clone was detected only a few times. The chain recombines TRBV6-4 with TRBJ2-1; D gene ambiguous. Germline-derived CDR1 and CDR2 are MRHNA and SNTAGT. V was cut by 3 bases and J by 14 bases, with 17 bases left in between. This CDR3 is built from 13 residues. For the CDR3, the DNA is TGTGCCAGCAGTGAAGCACGGTCGTCAGGAAAGTTCTTC. Its translation is CASSEARSSGKFF.

The chain uses TRBV4-1 and TRBJ1-6; D uncertain. Trimming removed 4 bases at V and 8 bases at J, with 6 bases between. CDR1 and CDR2 from the germline V gene are MGHRA and YSYEKL. The CDR3 spans 12 residues. The CDR3 sequence is CASSRLDSPLHF. CDR3 bases: TGCGCCAGCAGCCGTCTAGATTCACCCCTCCACTTT.

The chain has TRBV4-3 and TRBJ2-3; TRBD1 agrees at 10 bases. The CDR3 has 15 amino acids. Germline CDR1 LGHNA, CDR2 YSLEER. V lost 5 bases and J lost 5; bases outside the gene matches: 7. CDR3 region: CASSFDGQGVDTQYF. The CDR3 coding sequence is TGCGCCAGCAGCTTCGACGGACAGGGGGTAGATACGCAGTATTTT.

J is TRBJ2-3 and V is TRBV6-4; 8 positions match TRBD1. The V gene's germline CDR1 is MRHNA and CDR2 SNTAGT. V trimming: 6 bases; J trimming: 4 bases; junction bases outside the gene matches: 9. The CDR3 length is 15 residues. Here the CDR3 reads CASSPAGGLSDTQYF. CDR3 sequence (DNA): TGTGCCAGCAGCCCCGCAGGGGGCCTCTCAGATACGCAGTATTTT.

CDR3 in amino acids: CASSSPTGGRESYTF. CDR3 nucleotides: TGTGCCAGCAGTTCCCCGACAGGGGGCCGAGAGAGCTACACCTTC. The V call is TRBV27, the J call TRBJ1-2; 10 bases match TRBD1. V lost 4 bases, J lost 9 bases, and 11 bases stayed unmatched. This CDR3 is 15 amino acids long. CDR1 is MNHEY and CDR2 is SMNVEV in the germline V gene (reference sequence).

The V call is TRBV21-1, the J call TRBJ2-1; the tabulated D call, TRBD2, remains unverified against the DNA. TRBV21-1 counts as a pseudogene. There are 11 residues in the CDR3. CDR3 nucleotide sequence: TGTGCCAGCAGCACTAGCGATGAGCAGTTCTTC. This encodes CASSTSDEQFF.

The V gene is TRBV7-9, the J gene TRBJ1-2; a weak D match, TRBD1 (6 bases). The CDR3 is 15 amino acids. V dropped 5 bases and J dropped 8 bases, with 21 bases sitting between them. Looked up from germline, CDR1 is SEHNR and CDR2 is FQNEAQ (reference sequence). The CDR3 here is CASSQAERGLGGYTF. As DNA, the CDR3 is TGTGCCAGCAGCCAAGCAGAGAGGGGGTTGGGCGGCTACACCTTC.

The genes are TRBV6-1 and TRBJ2-7; no definite D call. The germline CDR1 and CDR2 sequences are MNHNS and SASEGT. The V end lost 2 bases, the J end lost 3 bases, and 5 bases lay between the germline ends. CDR3 length: 12 amino acids. The CDR3 loop is CASSEKNYEQYF. The DNA for the CDR3 is TGTGCCAGCAGTGAAAAGAACTACGAGCAGTACTTC.

This chain uses TRBV7-9 with TRBJ2-3, with D perhaps given as TRBD1 or TRBD2 (5 bases each). The ends were cut back, 5 bases at V and 2 bases at J, with 14 bases in the middle. Germline lookup yields CDR1 SEHNR and CDR2 FQNEAQ (reference sequence). This CDR3 comprises 15 residues. CDR3 nucleotide sequence: TGTGCCAGCAGCGTAACCGGGACCCTCACAGATACGCAGTATTTT. This encodes CASSVTGTLTDTQYF.

The chain is built from TRBV19 and TRBJ2-6, with a weak D call TRBD1 (5 bases). CDR1 is LNHDA, CDR2 SQIVND, per germline (reference sequence). The CDR3 runs to 18 residues. V lost 4 bases and J 5 bases, leaving 21 bases between the germline ends. In DNA form, the CDR3 reads TGTGCCAGTAGTAATTGTGGACAAACACAAAGTCGGGCCAACGTCCTGACTTTC. Its translation: CASSNCGQTQSRANVLTF.

The chain links TRBV6-6 to TRBJ2-7; the D gene is possibly TRBD1 (6 bases). The CDR3 runs to 15 residues. The germline V and J ends were trimmed by 0 bases and 1 base, with 10 bases remaining between them. Germline V lookup: CDR1 MNHNY, CDR2 SVGAGI (reference sequence). CDR3 region: CASSYSPDSSYEQYF. The CDR3 nucleotides are TGTGCCAGCAGTTACTCACCGGACAGTTCCTACGAGCAGTACTTC.

This sequence joins TRBV7-3 and TRBJ2-3; possibly TRBD1 or TRBD2 for D (5 bases each). Trimming removed 5 bases from V and 5 bases from J, with 20 bases in between. Germline-derived CDR1 and CDR2 are SGHTA and FQGTGA. This CDR3 spans 16 amino acids. The DNA for the CDR3 is TGTGCCAGCAGCACCGCAAAGGGACGGTGGGAAGATACGCAGTATTTT. This encodes CASSTAKGRWEDTQYF.

This clone was detected only a few times. V is TRBV7-9 and J is TRBJ1-5, with D possibly being TRBD1 (6 bases). The CDR3 is 13 residues long. The V gene lost 3 bases and the J gene lost 12 bases, with 15 bases spanning the gap. Germline CDR1 is SEHNR and CDR2 is FQNEAQ (reference sequence). The CDR3 DNA sequence: TGTGCCAGCAGCTTTGAGGGGGGAGAGGTCCAGCATTTT. Translation gives CASSFEGGEVQHF.

The V and J genes are TRBV4-2 and TRBJ1-3; D ambiguous. Per germline, CDR1 LGHNA and CDR2 YNFKEQ. This CDR3 has 12 amino acids. Trimming left V 5 bases short and J 4 bases short, with 6 bases between. CDR3 DNA sequence: TGTGCCAGCAGCGCGGACGGAAACACCATATATTTT. Amino acids: CASSADGNTIYF.

V gene TRBV16 combines with J gene TRBJ2-1; no clear D gene. Between the trimmed V and J ends, which lost 2 bases and 5 bases, there was a span of 1 base. The germline CDR1 and CDR2 sequences are KGHSY and FQNENV. CDR3 length equals 11 residues. The CDR3 reads CASSQHNEQFF. The CDR3 nucleotides are TGTGCCAGCAGCCAACACAATGAGCAGTTCTTC.

The chain combines TRBV4-2 with TRBJ2-2; 9 bases agree with TRBD1. With V trimmed by 3 bases and J by 5 bases, 4 bases remained unmatched. In germline, CDR1 is LGHNA, CDR2 YNFKEQ. The CDR3 length is 15 residues. CDR3 in amino acids: CASSQGTGSTGELFF. The CDR3, as DNA: TGTGCCAGCAGCCAGGGGACAGGGAGTACCGGGGAGCTGTTTTTT.

This clone showed up just once. This chain links TRBV9 with TRBJ1-6; D gene ambiguous. The germline CDR1 and CDR2 sequences are SGDLS and YYNGEE. V shed 0 bases and J shed 13 bases, with 8 bases lying between them. The CDR3 has 12 residues. The CDR3 protein is CASSVGDIPLHF. The CDR3 region has the DNA TGTGCCAGCAGCGTAGGGGATATTCCCCTCCACTTT.

The CDR3 DNA reads TGTGCCAGCAGCGGGACAGATCCTTCTAGCACAGATACGCAGTATTTT. This encodes CASSGTDPSSTDTQYF. The chain combines TRBV9 with TRBJ2-3, with a tentative D call TRBD1 (6 bases). Germline assignment: CDR1 SGDLS and CDR2 YYNGEE. Trimming cost V 3 bases and J 0 bases, with 14 bases left between them. This CDR3 is built from 16 residues.

This chain's CDR3 is CASSLKEKLFF. Here the CDR3 DNA reads TGTGCCAGCAGCTTGAAGGAAAAACTGTTTTTT. The chain uses TRBV7-9 and TRBJ1-4; D gene ambiguous. The CDR3 runs to 11 residues. Germline V gene sequence: CDR1 SEHNR, CDR2 FQNEAQ (reference sequence). Between the trimmed V and J ends, which lost 3 bases and 8 bases, there was a span of 4 bases.

This clone came up a few times. The CDR3 nucleotides read TGTGCCAGCAGCGACAGGGCGGGGAGAGAGACCCAGTACTTC. Protein: CASSDRAGRETQYF. This chain links TRBV7-2 with TRBJ2-5; D may be TRBD1 (7 bases). The germline CDR1 and CDR2 sequences are SGHTA and FQGNSA. Trimming cost V 5 bases and J 4 bases, with 14 bases left between them. This CDR3 has 14 amino acids. The variable domain in full, with the rest retrieved from reference TRBV7-2 and TRBJ2-5, is GAGVSQSPSNKVTEKGKDVELRCDPISGHTALYWYRQSLGQGLEFLIYFQGNSAPDKSGLPSDRFSAERTGGSVSTLTIQRTQQEDSAVYLCASSDRAGRETQYFGPGTRLLVL.

The chain carries TRBV2 and TRBJ2-7; D is unresolved. This CDR3 region has 13 residues. Germline V CDR1 and CDR2: SNHLY, FYNNEI. Trimming removed 5 bases at V and 2 bases at J, with 10 bases between. The CDR3 DNA is TGTGCCAGCAGTCTCGGCTCTGCCTACGAGCAGTACTTC. Protein: CASSLGSAYEQYF.

This clone was seen more than once but under ten times. CDR3 sequence: CASSGTGGLADTQYF. In DNA form, the CDR3 reads TGTGCCAGCTCGGGGACAGGGGGACTTGCAGATACGCAGTATTTT. The chain links TRBV18 to TRBJ2-3; TRBD1 matches at 11 bases. V lost 6 bases to trimming and J lost 4 bases; unmatched junction nucleotides: 6. This CDR3 is built from 15 residues. Germline lookup yields CDR1 KGHSH and CDR2 LQKENI.

This clone is large within its sample. The chain is built from TRBV7-9 and TRBJ1-1; D may be TRBD1 (6 bases). This CDR3 has 14 amino acids. From germline, CDR1 is SEHNR and CDR2 FQNEAQ (reference sequence). V shed 9 bases and J shed 0 bases, with 14 bases lying between them. CDR3 in DNA: TGTGCCAGTAGGACAGCCTCGATGAACACTGAAGCTTTCTTT. It codes for CASRTASMNTEAFF.